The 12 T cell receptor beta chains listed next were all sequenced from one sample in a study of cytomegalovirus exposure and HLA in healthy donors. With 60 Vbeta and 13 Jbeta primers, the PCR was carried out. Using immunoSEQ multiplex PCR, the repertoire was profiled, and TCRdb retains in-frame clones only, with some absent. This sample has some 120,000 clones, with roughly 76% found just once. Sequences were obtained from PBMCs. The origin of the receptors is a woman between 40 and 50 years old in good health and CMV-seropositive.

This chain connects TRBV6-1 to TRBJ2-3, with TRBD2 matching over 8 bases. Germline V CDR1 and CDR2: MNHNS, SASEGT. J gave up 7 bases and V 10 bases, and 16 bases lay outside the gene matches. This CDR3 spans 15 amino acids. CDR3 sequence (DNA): TGTGCCACCCTCGGCGTAGGCGGGGGGCAGAATACGCAGTATTTT. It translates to CATLGVGGGQNTQYF.

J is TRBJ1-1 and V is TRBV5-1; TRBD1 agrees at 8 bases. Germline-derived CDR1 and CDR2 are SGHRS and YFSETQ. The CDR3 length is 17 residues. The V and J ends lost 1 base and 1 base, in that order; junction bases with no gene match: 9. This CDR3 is CASSLPPGTGPNTEAFF. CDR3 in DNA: TGCGCCAGCAGCTTGCCTCCCGGGACAGGACCGAACACTGAAGCTTTCTTT.

The CDR3 nucleotides read TGTGCCAGCAGCCCGGGGACAGGGTATATCGGGGAGCTGTTTTTT. The encoded protein is CASSPGTGYIGELFF. The chain couples TRBV5-6 to TRBJ2-2; 9 bases are shared with TRBD1. The V gene's germline CDR1 is SGHDT and CDR2 YYEEEE. The CDR3 runs to 15 residues. J lost 7 bases, V lost 4 bases, and 8 bases had no gene match.

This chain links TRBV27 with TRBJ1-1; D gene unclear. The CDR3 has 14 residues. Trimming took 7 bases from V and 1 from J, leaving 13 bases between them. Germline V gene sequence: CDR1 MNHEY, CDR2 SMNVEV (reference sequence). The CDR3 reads CASKFEGKNTEAFF. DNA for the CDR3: TGTGCCAGCAAATTCGAGGGTAAGAACACTGAAGCTTTCTTT.

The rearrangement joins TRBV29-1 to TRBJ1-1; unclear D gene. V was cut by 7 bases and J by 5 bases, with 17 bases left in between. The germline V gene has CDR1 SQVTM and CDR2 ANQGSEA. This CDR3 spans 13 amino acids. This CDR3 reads CSACVSGGTEAFF. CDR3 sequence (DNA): TGCAGCGCTTGCGTGTCCGGCGGGACTGAAGCTTTCTTT. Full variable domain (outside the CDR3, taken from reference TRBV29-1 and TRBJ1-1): SAVISQKPSRDICQRGTSLTIQCQVDSQVTMMFWYRQQPGQSLTLIATANQGSEATYESGFVIDKFPISRPNLTFSTLTVSNMSPEDSSIYLCSACVSGGTEAFFGQGTRLTVV.

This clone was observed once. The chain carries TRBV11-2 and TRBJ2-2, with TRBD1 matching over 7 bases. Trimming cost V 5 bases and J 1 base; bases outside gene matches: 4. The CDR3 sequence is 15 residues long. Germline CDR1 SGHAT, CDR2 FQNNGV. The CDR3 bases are TGTGCCAGCAGCCCAAGGGACAGGAACACCGGGGAGCTGTTTTTT. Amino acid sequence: CASSPRDRNTGELFF.

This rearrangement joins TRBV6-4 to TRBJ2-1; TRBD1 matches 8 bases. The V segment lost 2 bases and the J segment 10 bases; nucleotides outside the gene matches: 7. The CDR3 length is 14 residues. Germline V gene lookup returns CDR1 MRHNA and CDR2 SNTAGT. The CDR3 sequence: CASSDTDRVDEQFF. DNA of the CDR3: TGTGCCAGCAGTGACACGGACAGGGTGGACGAGCAGTTCTTC.

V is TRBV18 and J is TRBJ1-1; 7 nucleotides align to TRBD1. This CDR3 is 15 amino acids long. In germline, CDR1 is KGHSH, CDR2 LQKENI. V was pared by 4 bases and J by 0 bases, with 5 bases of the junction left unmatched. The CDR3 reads CASSLQGQMNTEAFF. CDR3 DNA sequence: TGTGCCAGCTCACTTCAGGGACAGATGAACACTGAAGCTTTCTTT.

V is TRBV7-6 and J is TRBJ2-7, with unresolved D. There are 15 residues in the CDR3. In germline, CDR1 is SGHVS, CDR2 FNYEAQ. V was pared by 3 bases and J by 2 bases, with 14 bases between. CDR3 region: CASSFTYKPPYEQYF. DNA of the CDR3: TGTGCCAGCAGCTTCACGTACAAACCACCCTACGAGCAGTACTTC.

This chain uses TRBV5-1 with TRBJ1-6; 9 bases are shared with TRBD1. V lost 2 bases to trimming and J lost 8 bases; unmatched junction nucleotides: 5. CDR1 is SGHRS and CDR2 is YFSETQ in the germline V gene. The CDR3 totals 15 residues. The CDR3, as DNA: TGCGCCAGCAGCTTAACAGGGGGCAGGGATTCACCCCTCCACTTT. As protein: CASSLTGGRDSPLHF.

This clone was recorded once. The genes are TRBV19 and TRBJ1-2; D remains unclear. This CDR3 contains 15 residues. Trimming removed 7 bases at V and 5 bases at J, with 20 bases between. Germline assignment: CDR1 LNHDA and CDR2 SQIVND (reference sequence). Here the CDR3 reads CASTPLLGVNYGYTF. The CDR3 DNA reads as TGTGCCAGTACCCCTTTATTAGGAGTAAATTATGGCTACACCTTC.

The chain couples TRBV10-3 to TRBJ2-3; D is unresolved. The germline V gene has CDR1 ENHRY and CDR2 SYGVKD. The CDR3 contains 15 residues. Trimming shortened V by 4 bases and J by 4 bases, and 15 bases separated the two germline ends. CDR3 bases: TGTGCCATCAGTGCCAGCGCGCCTTTGGCAGATACGCAGTATTTT. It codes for CAISASAPLADTQYF.